This entry lists 9 T cell receptor beta chains sequenced from one sample in a study of T cells in Graves' hyperthyroidism and ophthalmopathy. Amplified TCR beta CDR3 regions derived from RNA transcripts. Using the HTBI primer set, a first-round RT-PCR was run on the TCR CDR3. Via MiXCR, TCRdb re-called the multiplex PCR reads, giving one row per CDR3 protein. The sample holds approximately 400,000 distinct CDR3 sequences, over 15% seen once. The specimen sequenced was blood. Receptor source: a woman younger than 35 with Graves' hyperthyroidism.

This clonotype was counted many times. J is TRBJ1-2 and V is TRBV7-2, with D hard to call. In germline, CDR1 is SGHTA, CDR2 FQGNSA. This CDR3 has 11 residues. V lost 1 base to trimming and J lost 13 bases, with 10 bases between them. The CDR3 sequence: CASSLGESCTF. The CDR3 DNA sequence: TGTGCCAGCAGCTTAGGGGAGTCTTGCACCTTC.

This sequence joins TRBV24-1 and TRBJ2-2; unclear D gene. CDR3 size: 13 residues. V was pared by 7 bases and J by 6 bases, with 11 bases between. Germline V CDR1 and CDR2: KGHDR, SFDVKD. CDR3: CATRVINSGELFF. As DNA, the CDR3 is TGTGCCACCAGGGTCATCAACTCCGGGGAGCTGTTTTTT.

This clonotype was seen ten or more times. The chain recombines TRBV2 with TRBJ2-2; no reliable D call. The CDR3 spans 15 residues. The germline V and J ends were trimmed by 7 bases and 0 bases, with 12 bases remaining between them. The germline V gene has CDR1 SNHLY and CDR2 FYNNEI. The CDR3 is CASIRAASNTGELFF. The CDR3 DNA reads TGTGCCAGCATTCGGGCTGCCTCGAACACCGGGGAGCTGTTTTTT.

This clonotype occurred many times. The chain has TRBV20-1 and TRBJ2-7; D not certain. This CDR3 has 15 amino acids. Per germline, CDR1 DFQATT and CDR2 SNEGSKA (reference sequence). Trimming stripped 4 bases from V and 0 bases from J, with 16 bases between. The CDR3 DNA reads as TGCAGTGCTAAAACCCACCCACCCGTCTCCTACGAGCAGTACTTC. Translation gives CSAKTHPPVSYEQYF.

Many counts were recorded for this clonotype. The chain combines TRBV7-9 with TRBJ2-7, with D perhaps given as TRBD1 or TRBD2 (5 bases each). This CDR3 is built from 12 residues. Germline values: CDR1 SEHNR, CDR2 FQNEAQ (reference sequence). V lost 5 bases to trimming and J lost 2 bases, with 7 bases between them. CDR3 region: CASSGTPYEQYF. DNA for the CDR3: TGTGCCAGCAGCGGGACCCCCTACGAGCAGTACTTC.

This clonotype was seen many times. The rearrangement links TRBV20-1 to TRBJ2-5; the D gene could be TRBD1 or TRBD2 (5 bases each). The CDR3 extends over 13 amino acids. The germline V gene encodes CDR1 DFQATT and CDR2 SNEGSKA (reference sequence). Trimming stripped 0 bases from V and 5 bases from J, with 10 bases between. CDR3 loop: CSARDQGVETQYF. DNA of the CDR3: TGCAGTGCTAGAGATCAGGGAGTGGAGACCCAGTACTTC.

This clonotype showed up many times. The chain couples TRBV15 to TRBJ2-6; TRBD1 is a possible D gene (6 bases). The CDR3 length is 19 residues. The V end lost 0 bases, the J end lost 0 bases, and 15 bases lay between the germline ends. The germline V gene encodes CDR1 LNHNV and CDR2 YYDKDF (reference sequence). The CDR3 nucleotides are TGTGCCACCAGCAGAGATCCAGGGGCGAGTGGCTCTGGGGCCAACGTCCTGACTTTC. Encoded protein: CATSRDPGASGSGANVLTF.

The chain has TRBV4-2 and TRBJ2-7; TRBD1 might be the D (5 bases). Germline V gene data show CDR1 as LGHNA and CDR2 as YNFKEQ. V was trimmed by 2 bases and J by 0 bases, leaving 20 bases between them. CDR3 length equals 18 residues. The CDR3 coding sequence is TGTGCCAGCAGCCAACTCCCGGCCGACAGCCTTTACTCCTACGAGCAGTACTTC. It is translated as CASSQLPADSLYSYEQYF.

This clonotype was counted at least ten times. The rearrangement joins TRBV3-1 to TRBJ2-5; 9 bases match TRBD2. The CDR3 consists of 17 residues. The V and J ends lost 0 bases and 5 bases, in that order; junction bases with no gene match: 10. The V gene's germline CDR1 is LGHDT and CDR2 YNNKEL (reference sequence). The CDR3 protein is CASSQDWRGGFQETQYF. The CDR3 DNA reads as TGTGCCAGCAGCCAAGATTGGCGGGGGGGATTTCAGGAGACCCAGTACTTC.